This TCR beta chain was recorded in a study of blood T cell repertoires in COVID-19 (dated by TCRdb to 2020 to 2022). About the investigation overall: Collaborator samples came from the United States, Italy and Spain and covered acute and convalescent phases of COVID-19. HLA class I and class II types, where available, came from metadata supplied by the sample provider rather than from assay-based typing. The prospective study material was composed of cDNA or gDNA derived from T cells, B-cell-depleted T cells, or PBMCs. Subjects who had been exposed to COVID-19, were actively infected with it, or had recovered from it provided the deeply sampled blood TCRbeta repertoires that made up the dataset. Nearly every sample came with metadata listing a de-identified subject ID, COVID-19 status, age in years and sex. The samples were drawn from two sources: the first 160 participants of the ongoing ImmuneRACE study, and over 950 subjects contributed by 6 global collaborators. The repertoires were made available in a free public database intended to serve as a resource for research on the immune response to SARS-CoV-2. Overall results and qualifications from the work: How much clinical and demographic metadata was included differed by source and by participant, and the metadata was provided uncurated.

Whole blood was collected in K2EDTA tubes by collaborating institutions according to the institutions' own protocols. For TCRbeta analysis, collaborator samples were shipped as frozen whole blood, as isolated PBMCs, or as DNA extracted from either sample type. The germline V gene supplies CDR1 MGHRA and CDR2 YSYEKL. Its CDR3 holds 14 amino acids, cysteine through phenylalanine. The CDR3 DNA has 42 bases and is translated from base 1. For this chain, trimming is 3 bases at the V end and 8 bases at the J end, and the number of junction bases without a gene match is 8. On this clone: Which antigen it targets is not known. No base quality information exists; no much larger clone differs at one position.

TCRbeta CDR3 regions were amplified from genomic DNA using the immunoSEQ Assay, a bias-controlled multiplex PCR. Per the source publication's procedure: The number of nucleated cells in each sample was estimated by amplification of reference gene primers within the assay. To quantify the absolute abundance of each unique TCRbeta CDR3 rearrangement, sequence reads were collapsed and filtered. Productive Simpson clonality was computed per sample as the square root of Simpson's diversity index over productive rearrangements. TCRdb took this table from immuneACCESS and kept in-frame rearrangements with V and J called. Such tables lack part of the clones; where checked against another copy, unresolved V genes explain under half of the gap, and the rest is unexplained. From that table come the V and J calls and clone size; the DNA was used to work out D and trimming. Within this sample are approximately 330,000 clones, with roughly 88% of them counted one time only. 3% to 4% of the sample goes to the ten largest clones.

Recombination joined TRBV4-1 with TRBJ1-1, with 8 junctional bases fitting TRBD1. This TCR came from a woman aged 45-65 years with active or convalescent COVID-19. The sequenced sample was peripheral blood. The CDR3 region has the sequence CASSQAPDREEAFF. The nucleotide sequence is given as TGCGCCAGCAGCCAGGCCCCGGACAGGGAGGAAGCTTTCTTT.